This TCR beta chain was observed in a study of T cells expressing NK-cell markers. The overall study: Researchers got TCR beta repertoires out of sorted CD3+CD56+NKG2C+, CD3+CD56+NKG2C- and CD3+CD56-NKG2C+ T cells. Out of eight donors sequenced, seven tested HCMV-seropositive and the remaining one seronegative. Study-wide results and limits: Dominant NKG2C+ clonotypes made up about 1.0-7.5% of CD8+ T cells in six donors. Leadership of the CD3+CD56-NKG2C+ fraction also belonged to these clonotypes in a handful of donors.

Comment on this clonotype: The antigen is unknown.

The length of the CDR3 is 16 residues. Germline lookup yields CDR1 ENHRY and CDR2 SYGVKD. TCRdb reworked the 5' RACE reads into one entry per CDR3 protein, no DNA. The sample data list fewer than 400,000 distinct CDR3 sequences. This sequence was found in a man aged 18-75 years in good health. The V gene is TRBV10-3, the J gene TRBJ1-1. Material: blood T cells: a sorted CD56 or NKG2C T cell subset, CD4+ or CD8+ T cells, or bulk PBMC T cells (not recorded which). CDR3 sequence: CAISESPRSKNTEAFF.